The TCR beta chain described here comes from a study of T cell responses to AZD1222 COVID-19 vaccine. Study-level results: Donors were mostly white British, more females; clonal diversity possibly underestimated. Vaccination with two AZD1222 doses was followed by a rise in Spike-specific TCR breadth and depth.

Profiling relied on immunoSEQ multiplex PCR, and the TCRdb table lists in-frame clones only, not all of them. The table includes 85,000 to 130,000 clones, over 80% detected once. As concerns this clone: Its antigen is unknown.

The CDR3 spans 15 residues. Trimming cost V 2 bases and J 1 base; bases outside gene matches: 2. The germline CDR1 and CDR2 sequences are LGHDT and YNNKEL (reference sequence). V usage is TRBV3-1 (or the pseudogene TRBV3-2) and J usage is TRBJ2-3; the match to TRBD1 covers 8 bases. The sequence was collected from an adult in good health. Source: peripheral blood, taken on day 0 of AZD1222 vaccination. CDR3 nucleotides: TGTGCCAGCAGCCAAAAGACAGGGGGCACAGATACGCAGTATTTT. It codes for CASSQKTGGTDTQYF.